Given below is one T cell receptor (beta chain) in context. No antigen is known for it. The germline V and J ends were trimmed by 5 bases and 5 bases, with 15 bases remaining between them. CDR3 length: 14 residues. From germline, CDR1 is LNHDA and CDR2 SQIVND (reference sequence). The data derive from a study of T cell responses to AZD1222 COVID-19 vaccine. The protocol was immunoSEQ multiplex PCR, while the TCRdb copy is restricted to in-frame clones and leaves out a portion. There are some 130,000 clones in the sample; over 75% occur only once, and 20% to 25% lies in the top ten. General study points: The study found Spike-specific TCR breadth and depth rose after two AZD1222 doses. It was only after the peak T cell response that any repertoires were sampled. At baseline, seropositivity was found in only a handful of AZD1222 recipients. CD4 TCRs associated with vaccination spanned spike, dominating at 160-218 and 743-854.

This rearrangement joins TRBV19 to TRBJ1-1; weak D call: TRBD1 (5 bases). The source was peripheral blood, collected on day 0 of AZD1222 vaccination. The receptor comes from an adult in good health. The CDR3 DNA reads TGTGCCAGTAGTTCCAGGGTCCTGGGGACTGAAGCTTTCTTT. Translated: CASSSRVLGTEAFF.